This T cell receptor beta chain was sequenced in a study of T cells in localized non-small cell lung cancer. The study, taken as a whole, reports: A median of approximately 50 of the top 100 tumor clones appeared in adjacent lung, which was paired and uninvolved.

This table comes from immunoSEQ multiplex PCR, and its TCRdb copy is limited to in-frame clones, with some not included. This sample has about 74,000 clones, with roughly 83% found just once. In the case of this clone: Its specificity is not known.

Germline V gene sequence: CDR1 SEHNR, CDR2 FQNEAQ (reference sequence). This CDR3 contains 14 residues. V lost 7 bases, J lost 8 bases, and 8 bases stayed unmatched. The input for sequencing was peripheral blood, taken before any cancer treatment. The J gene is TRBJ1-4, the V gene TRBV7-9, with TRBD1 identical over 9 bases. This TCR was recovered from an older female donor with stage I lung adenocarcinoma. The CDR3 loop is CASNRGLGDEKLFF. The CDR3 bases are TGTGCCAGCAACAGGGGGCTGGGGGACGAAAAACTGTTTTTT.